These 25 T cell receptor beta chains share one sample of origin, sequenced in a study of T cell responses to AZD1222 COVID-19 vaccine. The table came from immunoSEQ multiplex PCR; TCRdb's copy has only in-frame clones and leaves some out. The table records 180,000 or so clones, more than 80% of them present only once. The sample here was peripheral blood, taken on day 0 of AZD1222 vaccination. Every receptor here comes from an adult in good health.

The chain couples TRBV30 to TRBJ2-3, with TRBD1 as a possible D gene (6 bases). In germline, CDR1 is GTSNPN, CDR2 SVGIG (reference sequence). Trimming shortened V by 2 bases and J by 3 bases, and 15 bases separated the two germline ends. This CDR3 spans 15 amino acids. CDR3: CAWSKFRGGTDTQYF. The CDR3 nucleotides read TGTGCCTGGAGTAAATTCAGAGGGGGTACAGATACGCAGTATTTT.

This chain links TRBV5-1 with TRBJ2-1, with TRBD2 as a possible D gene (6 bases). Per the germline V gene, CDR1 is SGHRS and CDR2 is YFSETQ. The V end was cut by 2 bases, the J end by 0 bases, with 12 bases between. The length of the CDR3 is 16 residues. The CDR3: CASSLGDGGSYNEQFF. The CDR3 nucleotides are TGCGCCAGCAGCTTAGGGGACGGGGGCTCCTACAATGAGCAGTTCTTC.

The chain links TRBV29-1 to TRBJ1-2; possible D gene TRBD1, 5 bases. The CDR3 is 12 amino acids. V was pared by 5 bases and J by 6 bases, with 13 bases between. Germline assignment: CDR1 SQVTM and CDR2 ANQGSEA. The CDR3 DNA is TGCAGCGTTAAGGGCAAGGGGAATGGCTACACCTTC. This encodes CSVKGKGNGYTF.

This rearrangement joins TRBV5-1 to TRBJ2-3; TRBD2 matches at 13 bases. The CDR3 runs to 17 residues. The germline V gene encodes CDR1 SGHRS and CDR2 YFSETQ. V shed 0 bases and J 3 bases; nucleotides not matched to a gene: 4. As DNA, the CDR3 is TGCGCCAGCAGCTTGGGACTAGCGGGAGGTGAGACAGATACGCAGTATTTT. It translates to CASSLGLAGGETDTQYF.

This clone was observed once. This chain uses TRBV19 with TRBJ1-1; D unresolved. CDR1 and CDR2 (germline): LNHDA, SQIVND (reference sequence). V was pared by 6 bases and J by 5 bases, with 22 bases between. The CDR3 is 16 residues long. The CDR3 spells CASRLTRLVEATEAFF. CDR3 sequence (DNA): TGTGCCAGTAGGTTGACCCGACTGGTGGAGGCGACTGAAGCTTTCTTT.

The V gene is TRBV5-1, the J gene TRBJ2-3; D gene uncertain. The CDR3 runs 14 residues. Germline V lookup: CDR1 SGHRS, CDR2 YFSETQ. Trimming shortened V by 2 bases and J by 2 bases, and 9 bases separated the two germline ends. This CDR3 is CASSLAYNTDTQYF. CDR3 in DNA: TGCGCCAGCAGCTTAGCATACAACACAGATACGCAGTATTTT.

The rearrangement links TRBV6-2 or TRBV6-3 to TRBJ1-6; 8 bases map to TRBD1. Germline-derived CDR1 and CDR2 are MNHEY and SVGEGT. J lost 8 bases, V lost 6 bases, and 15 bases had no gene match. The CDR3 spans 17 residues. The CDR3 sequence is CASSLGQEGIFYSPLHF. In DNA form, the CDR3 reads TGTGCCAGCAGCTTGGGACAGGAGGGGATATTTTATTCACCCCTCCACTTT.

The chain links TRBV3-1 (or the pseudogene TRBV3-2) to TRBJ2-1; D gene ambiguous. Trimming left V 3 bases short and J 6 bases short, with 6 bases between. Germline loops: CDR1 LGHDT, CDR2 YNNKEL (reference sequence). CDR3 length: 12 residues. The CDR3 protein is CASSQTRNEQFF. CDR3 DNA sequence: TGTGCCAGCAGCCAGACTCGCAATGAGCAGTTCTTC.

The V and J genes are TRBV29-1 and TRBJ2-1; D gene unclear. CDR1 SQVTM and CDR2 ANQGSEA come from the germline V gene. This CDR3 has 13 residues. V lost 4 bases, J lost 2 bases, and 9 bases lay in between. The CDR3 sequence: CSVGKAPYNEQFF. In DNA form, the CDR3 reads TGCAGCGTTGGTAAGGCCCCCTACAATGAGCAGTTCTTC.

J is TRBJ2-3 and V is TRBV18; D may be TRBD1 or TRBD2 (5 bases each). Germline CDR1 KGHSH, CDR2 LQKENI. CDR3 length equals 15 residues. The ends were cut back, 4 bases at V and 3 bases at J, with 14 bases in the middle. The CDR3 nucleotides are TGTGCCAGCTCACAATTCGGGACGCCGACAGATACGCAGTATTTT. Its translation is CASSQFGTPTDTQYF.

CDR3: CASSWTGQFNSPLHF. In DNA form, the CDR3 reads TGCGCCAGCAGCTGGACGGGACAGTTTAATTCACCCCTCCACTTT. The J gene is TRBJ1-6, the V gene TRBV5-1; 7 nucleotides agree with TRBD1. The V segment lost 3 bases and the J segment 6 bases; nucleotides outside the gene matches: 6. Germline-derived CDR1 and CDR2 are SGHRS and YFSETQ. The CDR3 spans 15 residues.

The chain recombines TRBV20-1 with TRBJ2-3, with no clear D. The CDR3 has 11 residues. In germline, CDR1 is DFQATT, CDR2 SNEGSKA (reference sequence). V was clipped by 5 bases and J by 6 bases, with 9 bases between them. The CDR3: CSAYLADTQYF. The CDR3 bases are TGCAGTGCTTATCTGGCGGATACGCAGTATTTT.

CDR3 sequence reads: CALEQGAGNTGELFF. Here the CDR3 DNA reads TGTGCCCTAGAGCAGGGGGCGGGAAACACCGGGGAGCTGTTTTTT. The chain has TRBV5-4 and TRBJ2-2; 8 bases fit TRBD1. Germline V gene sequence: CDR1 SGHNT, CDR2 YYREEE (reference sequence). The CDR3 contains 15 residues. The V and J ends lost 10 bases and 2 bases, in that order; junction bases with no gene match: 10. The full variable domain, its missing parts supplied by reference TRBV5-4 and TRBJ2-2, is ETGVTQSPTHLIKTRGQQVTLRCSSQSGHNTVSWYQQALGQGPQFIFQYYREEENGRGNFPPRFSGLQFPNYSSELNVNALELDDSALYLCALEQGAGNTGELFFGEGSRLTVL.

The gene calls are TRBV6-5 and TRBJ1-1; possibly TRBD1 for D (6 bases). V lost 8 bases, J lost 10 bases, and 26 bases lay in between. The germline V gene has CDR1 MNHEY and CDR2 SVGAGI. The CDR3 sequence is 15 residues long. The CDR3 region has the DNA TGTGCCAGCCAGAAAACAGGGTCAAATGTTAACGTAGCTTTCTTT. Its protein product is CASQKTGSNVNVAFF.

The chain links TRBV23-1 to TRBJ2-5; D possibly corresponds to TRBD2 (6 bases). Being an ORF, TRBV23-1 has a function that is uncertain. The germline V and J ends were trimmed by 0 bases and 1 base, with 9 bases remaining between them. The CDR3 is 15 amino acids. CDR3 sequence (DNA): TGCGCCAGCAGTCAATCAAGCGGGTCCCAAGAGACCCAGTACTTC. Encoded protein: CASSQSSGSQETQYF.

This rearrangement joins TRBV10-3 to TRBJ1-2; no definite D call. V lost 7 bases and J 5 bases, leaving 17 bases between the germline ends. The germline V gene encodes CDR1 ENHRY and CDR2 SYGVKD. The CDR3 loop spans 14 amino acids. The CDR3 sequence is CAINQAGDEYGYTF. The CDR3 DNA reads TGTGCCATCAATCAGGCGGGCGACGAGTATGGCTACACCTTC.

This rearrangement joins TRBV18 to TRBJ1-5; no firm D call. V was cut by 4 bases and J by 7 bases, with 8 bases left in between. CDR3 length: 12 residues. Germline V lookup: CDR1 KGHSH, CDR2 LQKENI. CDR3 sequence (DNA): TGTGCCAGCTCACGGGGAGACCAGCCCCAGCATTTT. Protein: CASSRGDQPQHF.

The rearrangement uses TRBV2 and TRBJ2-7; D may be TRBD1 (8 bases). Trimming left V 7 bases short and J 7 bases short, with 23 bases between. The CDR3 sequence is 15 residues long. Per germline, CDR1 SNHLY and CDR2 FYNNEI. CDR3 residues: CASKRDRPERGEQYF. The DNA of the CDR3 is TGTGCCAGCAAGCGGGACAGGCCGGAGAGGGGGGAGCAGTACTTC.

J is TRBJ1-1 and V is TRBV6-6; a weak D match, TRBD1 (5 bases). Germline V gives CDR1 MNHNY, CDR2 SVGAGI (reference sequence). V lost 8 bases and J lost 4, with 8 bases in between. The CDR3 has 11 amino acids. DNA for the CDR3: TGTGCCAGCGTCAGGGCCACTGAAGCTTTCTTT. Its translation: CASVRATEAFF.

This clone was detected only once. The genes are TRBV11-1 and TRBJ2-1; 7 positions match TRBD1. V gave up 5 bases and J gave up 6 bases; unmatched junction bases: 4. Germline V lookup: CDR1 SGHAT, CDR2 FQDESV (reference sequence). The CDR3 totals 13 residues. CDR3 DNA sequence: TGTGCCAGCAGCCCCACAGGGGCCAATGAGCAGTTCTTC. Translating it yields CASSPTGANEQFF.

This clone was recorded only once. V is TRBV5-8 and J is TRBJ1-2; perhaps TRBD1 as D (5 bases). Germline CDR1 reads SGHTS; CDR2 reads YDEGEE. This CDR3 is built from 15 residues. Trimming left V 0 bases short and J 4 bases short, with 13 bases between. The CDR3 here is CASSLAGDSGYGYTF. CDR3 in DNA: TGTGCCAGCAGCTTGGCGGGGGACTCTGGCTATGGCTACACCTTC. The full variable domain, with the rest looked up from reference TRBV5-8 and TRBJ1-2, is EAGVTQSPTHLIKTRGQQATLRCSPISGHTSVYWYQQALGLGLQFLLWYDEGEERNRGNFPPRFSGRQFPNYSSELNVNALELEDSALYLCASSLAGDSGYGYTFGSGTRLTVV.

V usage is TRBV3-1 (or the pseudogene TRBV3-2) and J usage is TRBJ2-2; a possible D gene is TRBD1 (6 bases). Trimming shortened V by 3 bases and J by 8 bases, and 16 bases separated the two germline ends. The germline CDR1 and CDR2 sequences are LGHDT and YNNKEL (reference sequence). The CDR3 totals 15 residues. As DNA, the CDR3 is TGTGCCAGCAGCCAGAAACAGGGATTTCAGGGGGAGCTGTTTTTT. Translating gives CASSQKQGFQGELFF.

This clone was counted a single time. The chain is built from TRBV19 and TRBJ1-2; 7 bases align to TRBD1. V lost 7 bases to trimming and J lost 7 bases; unmatched junction nucleotides: 9. The CDR3 is 13 amino acids. Germline V gene sequence: CDR1 LNHDA, CDR2 SQIVND (reference sequence). CDR3 coding DNA: TGTGCCAGTACCCTGACAGGGCGGGGTGGCTACACCTTC. Its translation: CASTLTGRGGYTF. Drawing the rest from reference TRBV19 and TRBJ1-2, the complete variable domain is DGGITQSPKYLFRKEGQNVTLSCEQNLNHDAMYWYRQDPGQGLRLIYYSQIVNDFQKGDIAEGYSVSREKKESFPLTVTSAQKNPTAFYLCASTLTGRGGYTFGSGTRLTVV.

This clone has only one observation. This chain's CDR3 is CASRKAGEGRTDTQYF. CDR3 DNA sequence: TGTGCCAGTAGAAAAGCGGGGGAAGGGCGCACAGATACGCAGTATTTT. This chain uses TRBV19 with TRBJ2-3, with TRBD2 identical over 8 bases. The CDR3 totals 16 residues. Trimming took 6 bases from V and 1 from J; bases not matched to a gene: 9. Germline lookup yields CDR1 LNHDA and CDR2 SQIVND (reference sequence).

The CDR3 DNA follows: TGTGCTAGTGGCCTGGAAGGCTATGGCTACACCTTC. It specifies CASGLEGYGYTF. V usage is TRBV12-5 and J usage is TRBJ1-2; D remains unclear. Trimming removed 6 bases at V and 4 bases at J, with 9 bases between. Germline CDR1 is LGHNT and CDR2 is FRNRAP. There are 12 residues in the CDR3.